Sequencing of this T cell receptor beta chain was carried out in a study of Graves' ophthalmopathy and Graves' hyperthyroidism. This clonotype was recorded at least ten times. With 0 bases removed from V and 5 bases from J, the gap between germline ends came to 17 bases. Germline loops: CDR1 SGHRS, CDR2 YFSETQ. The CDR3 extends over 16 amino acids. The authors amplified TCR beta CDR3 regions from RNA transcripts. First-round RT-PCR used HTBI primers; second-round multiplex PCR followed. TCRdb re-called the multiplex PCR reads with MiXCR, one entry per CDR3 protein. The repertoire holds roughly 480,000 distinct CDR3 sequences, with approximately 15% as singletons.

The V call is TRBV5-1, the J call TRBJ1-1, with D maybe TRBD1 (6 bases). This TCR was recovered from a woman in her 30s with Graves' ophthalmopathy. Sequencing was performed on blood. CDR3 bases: TGCGCCAGCAGCTTGGCCGTGGGGGCCGGGGTAACTGAAGCTTTCTTT. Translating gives CASSLAVGAGVTEAFF.